The T cell receptor beta chain under discussion was sequenced for a study of shared clonotypes between healthy human individuals. General study results and limits: Relative to memory subsets, naive subsets generally showed larger estimated richness.

This CDR3 has 16 residues. V shed 1 base and J shed 4 bases, with 16 bases lying between them. Germline V gene sequence: CDR1 KGHSY, CDR2 FQNENV. The run depth of the assay was deep. Assay: immunoSEQ multiplex PCR; the TCRdb copy retains only in-frame clones and omits some. This table has 2 million to 2.5 million clones, approximately 96% appearing once. As regards this clone: Antigen unknown.

CD45RA-negative memory and CD45RA+ naive subsets were split from the CD4+ cells. The specimen sequenced was naive CD4+ T cells sorted from blood. The subset is: CD45RA+ positively selected. This TCR derives from a man between 18 and 35 years old in good health. V gene TRBV16 combines with J gene TRBJ1-1; D uncertain. This CDR3 is CASSQYGQPAATEAFF. The CDR3 DNA reads TGTGCCAGCAGCCAATATGGGCAACCGGCGGCCACTGAAGCTTTCTTT.